This T cell receptor (beta chain) derives from a study of radiotherapy plus CTLA-4 blockade in lung cancer. This table comes from immunoSEQ multiplex PCR, and its TCRdb copy is limited to in-frame clones, with some not included. There are tens of thousands of clones in the sample; about 83% occur only once, and 4% to 5.5% lies in the top ten. Alongside CTLA-4 blockade with ipilimumab, patients with chemo-refractory metastatic non-small-cell lung cancer received focal radiation. General study points: Expansion of tumor-derived TCR clones was observed in blood after radiotherapy plus ipilimumab.

Concerning this clone: What it recognizes is unknown.

The material sequenced was peripheral blood, taken from a patient treated with radiotherapy plus ipilimumab. This sequence originates from a human donor with non-small cell lung cancer whose response to radiotherapy plus ipilimumab could not be evaluated.

The CDR3 bases are TGTGCCAGCAGCTCTAGCGGGAGGGTCACAGATACGCAGTATTTT. This codes for CASSSSGRVTDTQYF. The chain combines TRBV7-3 with TRBJ2-3, with 12 bases fitting TRBD2. CDR3 size: 15 residues. J was trimmed by 2 bases and V by 4 bases; bases with no gene match: 1. Germline V lookup: CDR1 SGHTA, CDR2 FQGTGA.